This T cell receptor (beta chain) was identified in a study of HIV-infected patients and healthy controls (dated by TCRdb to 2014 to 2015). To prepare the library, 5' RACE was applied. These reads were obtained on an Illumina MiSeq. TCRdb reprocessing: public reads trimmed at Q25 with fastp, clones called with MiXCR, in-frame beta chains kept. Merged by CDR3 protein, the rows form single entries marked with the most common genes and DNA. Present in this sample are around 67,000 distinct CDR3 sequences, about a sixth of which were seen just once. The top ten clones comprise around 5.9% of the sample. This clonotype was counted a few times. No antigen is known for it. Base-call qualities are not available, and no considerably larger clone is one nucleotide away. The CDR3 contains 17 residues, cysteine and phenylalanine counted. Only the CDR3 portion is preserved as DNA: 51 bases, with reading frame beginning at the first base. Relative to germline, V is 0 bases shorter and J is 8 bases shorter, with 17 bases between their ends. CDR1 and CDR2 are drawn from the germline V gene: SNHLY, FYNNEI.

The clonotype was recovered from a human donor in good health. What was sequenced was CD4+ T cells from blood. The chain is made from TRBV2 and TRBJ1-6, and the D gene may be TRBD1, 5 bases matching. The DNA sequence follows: TGTGCCAGCAGTGAAGCGCGATCAGGGATTCGTGATTCACCCCTCCACTTT. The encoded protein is CASSEARSGIRDSPLHF.